The clone carrying this T cell receptor (beta chain) was found once. The antigen is unknown. Libraries were prepared by immunoSEQ multiplex PCR; TCRdb keeps only in-frame clonotypes and omits some of them. Here the sample spans over 60,000 clones, roughly 80% being singletons. The CDR3 sequence is 18 residues long. Germline CDR1 SGHRS, CDR2 YFSETQ. Trimming cost V 5 bases and J 5 bases; bases outside gene matches: 18. The data belong to a study of OX40 agonist ivuxolimab in advanced cancers. Study at large: The dose-escalation cohort was about 80% male, with a mean age of around 60 years, ranging about 20 to 79. People who had prior anti-PD-1, anti-PD-L1 or anti-CTLA-4 therapy could take part, and less than 50% had some.

Study-wide findings and caveats: CD8+ T cells were the subset that, on average, had more expanded clones than CD4+.

Blood was sampled at baseline, cycle 4 day 1, and cycle 7 day 1. The receptor comes from an adult with an advanced solid tumor such as melanoma, head and neck, liver or kidney cancer. This material consisted of CD4+ or CD8+ T cells sorted from blood, taken in a trial of the OX40 agonist ivuxolimab. The V call is TRBV5-1, the J call TRBJ2-3, with TRBD1 matching 9 bases. The CDR3 loop is CASSLPTGGGLFGDTQYF. Here the CDR3 DNA reads TGCGCCAGCAGTTTACCTACAGGGGGCGGCTTGTTCGGAGATACGCAGTATTTT. The full variable domain, in which reference TRBV5-1 and TRBJ2-3 provide the parts outside the CDR3, is KAGVTQTPRYLIKTRGQQVTLSCSPISGHRSVSWYQQTPGQGLQFLFEYFSETQRNKGNFPGRFSGRQFSNSRSEMNVSTLELGDSALYLCASSLPTGGGLFGDTQYFGPGTRLTVL.